The 14 T cell receptor beta chains below all came from one sample that was sequenced in a study of T cells in Graves' hyperthyroidism and ophthalmopathy. Researchers amplified the TCR beta CDR3 regions from RNA transcripts. HTBI primers were employed in a first-round RT-PCR of the TCR CDR3. TCRdb reprocessed the multiplex PCR reads via MiXCR and lists one record per CDR3 protein. Among some 620,000 distinct CDR3 sequences, roughly 15% were seen once, and the ten largest hold 3% to 4%. Source material: blood. These receptor sequences come from a woman younger than 45 with Graves' hyperthyroidism.

The sample holds many counts of this clonotype. V usage is TRBV7-9 and J usage is TRBJ2-3; 15 bases agree with TRBD2. CDR3 length: 15 amino acids. Germline V gene lookup returns CDR1 SEHNR and CDR2 FQNEAQ (reference sequence). V was clipped by 6 bases and J by 6 bases; unmatched bases: 4. This chain's CDR3 is CASRGLAGGWDTQYF. The CDR3 coding sequence is TGTGCCAGCAGGGGACTAGCGGGAGGATGGGATACGCAGTATTTT. The complete variable domain, with remaining parts taken from reference TRBV7-9 and TRBJ2-3, reads DTGVSQNPRHKITKRGQNVTFRCDPISEHNRLYWYRQTLGQGPEFLTYFQNEAQLEKSRLLSDRFSAERPKGSFSTLEIQRTEQGDSAMYLCASRGLAGGWDTQYFGPGTRLTVL.

This clonotype was seen ten or more times. The chain employs TRBV10-3 and TRBJ2-1, with D perhaps TRBD1 (6 bases). The germline gives CDR1 ENHRY, CDR2 SYGVKD. V was shortened by 4 bases and J by 9 bases, with 19 bases between the two germline ends. The CDR3 length is 15 residues. The CDR3 spells CAISGTHEQGSEQFF. In DNA form, the CDR3 reads TGTGCCATCAGTGGGACCCACGAACAGGGAAGTGAGCAGTTCTTC.

This clonotype was found a few times. The genes are TRBV7-2 and TRBJ1-5, with D tentatively TRBD1 (6 bases). The germline V and J ends were trimmed by 2 bases and 7 bases, with 12 bases remaining between them. The CDR3 runs to 14 residues. Germline CDR1 and CDR2: SGHTA and FQGNSA. The CDR3 loop reads CASSLLQGKQPQHF. In nucleotides, the CDR3 is TGTGCCAGCAGCTTATTACAGGGAAAACAGCCCCAGCATTTT.

V usage is TRBV7-3 and J usage is TRBJ2-1; D remains unclear. Germline CDR1 SGHTA, CDR2 FQGTGA. This CDR3 contains 16 residues. V was trimmed by 5 bases and J by 1 base, leaving 15 bases between them. As DNA, the CDR3 is TGTGCCAGCAGCCCACGGGCCCCGCCGTCCTACAATGAGCAGTTCTTC. As protein: CASSPRAPPSYNEQFF.

This clonotype was seen many times. V usage is TRBV28 and J usage is TRBJ2-4, with 10 bases matching TRBD1. Trimming took 6 bases from V and 0 from J; bases not matched to a gene: 11. Germline V lookup: CDR1 MDHEN, CDR2 SYDVKM. The CDR3 has 18 amino acids. Here the CDR3 reads CASSRRDRGGLAKNIQYF. The CDR3 region has the DNA TGTGCCAGCAGCCGCCGGGACAGGGGAGGGCTAGCCAAAAACATTCAGTACTTC.

This clonotype came up many times. Written as DNA, the CDR3 is TGTGCCAGCATTCTGGGAGGGGGCGGGCAGCCCCAGCATTTT. It yields the protein CASILGGGGQPQHF. The chain recombines TRBV28 with TRBJ1-5, with 7 bases matching TRBD1. CDR1 is MDHEN and CDR2 is SYDVKM in the germline V gene. With 7 bases clipped from V and 7 bases from J, the junction kept 10 bases outside the gene matches. The CDR3 contains 14 residues.

V and J are TRBV28 and TRBJ2-1; 9 bases line up with TRBD2. Trimming removed 9 bases from V and 7 bases from J; junction bases left unmatched: 16. Germline V gives CDR1 MDHEN, CDR2 SYDVKM. This CDR3 has 16 amino acids. The CDR3, as DNA: TGTGCCAGTAAAGCGGGAGCGGGAGGCCTACGGAATGAGCAGTTCTTC. It is translated as CASKAGAGGLRNEQFF.

V is TRBV7-8 and J is TRBJ2-3; D tentatively reads TRBD1 or TRBD2 (5 bases each). The CDR3 contains 15 residues. Germline values: CDR1 SGHVS, CDR2 FQNEAQ. Between the trimmed V and J ends, which lost 5 bases and 6 bases, there was a span of 18 bases. The CDR3 region is CASSTGPTKGDTQYF. CDR3 nucleotides: TGTGCCAGCAGCACGGGACCAACGAAAGGGGATACGCAGTATTTT.

This chain uses TRBV20-1 with TRBJ1-5; D is unresolved. Germline V gene lookup returns CDR1 DFQATT and CDR2 SNEGSKA (reference sequence). This CDR3 spans 13 amino acids. With 6 bases removed from V and 3 bases from J, the gap between germline ends came to 12 bases. The CDR3 DNA reads as TGCAGTGCACACGGGAGCTTCAATCAGCCCCAGCATTTT. The encoded protein is CSAHGSFNQPQHF.

This clonotype was seen at least ten times. Written as DNA, the CDR3 is TGTGCCAGCAGTCCTAGGACAGGGTACTCAATGGGTGAAGCTTTCTTT. It encodes CASSPRTGYSMGEAFF. V is TRBV27 and J is TRBJ1-1; TRBD1 matches at 8 bases. With 5 bases clipped from V and 7 bases from J, the junction kept 15 bases outside the gene matches. In germline, CDR1 is MNHEY, CDR2 SMNVEV (reference sequence). This CDR3 region has 16 residues.

The table lists this clonotype with many counts. This chain joins TRBV7-3 and TRBJ2-7, with D perhaps matching TRBD2 (6 bases). CDR1 and CDR2 (germline): SGHTA, FQGTGA. CDR3 length: 17 residues. V lost 1 base, J lost 4 bases, and 20 bases lay in between. This chain's CDR3 is CASSLNAPATRGYEQYF. DNA for the CDR3: TGTGCCAGCAGCTTAAACGCTCCAGCAACCCGGGGGTACGAGCAGTACTTC.

This clonotype showed up just a few times. The rearrangement uses TRBV28 and TRBJ1-2; D call uncertain. The CDR3 has 12 amino acids. Looked up from germline, CDR1 is MDHEN and CDR2 is SYDVKM. V lost 2 bases to trimming and J lost 5 bases, with 6 bases between them. In DNA form, the CDR3 reads TGTGCCAGCAGTTTAAATGAATATGGCTACACCTTC. Translating gives CASSLNEYGYTF.

This clonotype has ten or more counts. This chain links TRBV12-3 or TRBV12-4 with TRBJ2-1, with 11 positions matching TRBD2. With 10 bases clipped from V and 1 base from J, the junction kept 6 bases outside the gene matches. The CDR3 loop spans 15 amino acids. CDR3 protein: CATATSGTSYNEQFF. As DNA, the CDR3 is TGTGCCACCGCGACTAGCGGGACGTCCTACAATGAGCAGTTCTTC.

This clonotype was counted at least ten times. The chain couples TRBV29-1 to TRBJ1-1; no definite D call. The CDR3 runs 13 residues. Trimming left V 4 bases short and J 0 bases short, with 9 bases between. The germline V gene has CDR1 SQVTM and CDR2 ANQGSEA. DNA for the CDR3: TGCAGCGTTGTTCATCGACTGAACACTGAAGCTTTCTTT. It specifies CSVVHRLNTEAFF.